What follows is one T cell receptor (beta chain) and its context. The data derive from a study of blood T cell repertoires in COVID-19. On the study more broadly: The United States, Italy and Spain were the sources of the acute and convalescent COVID-19 samples. Sources were T cells, B-cell-depleted T cells, or PBMCs; the material itself was cDNA or gDNA.

Clones were read by immunoSEQ multiplex PCR, and TCRdb kept only the in-frame ones, dropping some. This sample has a few hundred thousand clones, with roughly 91% found just once. Cohort placement rested on clinical history that participants reported themselves. For recovered donors of Cohort 3, there were two negative PCRs, clearance, or symptom resolution. Trimming removed 1 base from V and 7 bases from J; junction bases left unmatched: 14. The CDR3 loop spans 17 amino acids. CDR1 is GTSNPN and CDR2 is SVGIG in the germline V gene (reference sequence). The chain employs TRBV30 and TRBJ1-5, with 9 positions matching TRBD1. Source material: PBMCs or T cells enriched from blood (not recorded which). This sequence was found in a woman aged 18-29 years who had recovered from COVID-19. Here the CDR3 DNA reads TGTGCCTGGAGTGCAGGTCCCGGGACAGGGAACGGGCAGCCCCAGCATTTT. Residues: CAWSAGPGTGNGQPQHF.